A single sample gave rise to the 25 T cell receptor beta chains below, sequenced in a study of shared clonotypes between healthy human individuals. The naive CD8 population came from CD45RO-negative cells selected for CCR7, without terminally differentiated effector memory CD45RA+ cells. The protocol was immunoSEQ multiplex PCR, while the TCRdb copy is restricted to in-frame clones and leaves out a portion. The table includes about 590,000 clones, about 95% detected once. Sequencing used naive CD8+ T cells sorted from blood. All receptors derive from a woman aged 30 to 39 in good health.

The chain has TRBV27 and TRBJ2-3; tentatively, D is TRBD2 (5 bases). The CDR3 length is 15 residues. The germline V gene has CDR1 MNHEY and CDR2 SMNVEV (reference sequence). V lost 1 base to trimming and J lost 2 bases, with 10 bases between them. The CDR3 region has the DNA TGTGCCAGCAGTTTATTGGTGGGAGACACAGATACGCAGTATTTT. Its protein product is CASSLLVGDTDTQYF.

This chain connects TRBV28 to TRBJ2-7; D possibly corresponds to TRBD1 (6 bases). The CDR3 contains 13 residues. The V gene's germline CDR1 is MDHEN and CDR2 SYDVKM. Trimming shortened V by 4 bases and J by 6 bases, and 13 bases separated the two germline ends. In DNA form, the CDR3 reads TGTGCCAGCAGTTATCTACAGGGCGGCGAGCAGTACTTC. Translation gives CASSYLQGGEQYF.

This clone occurred a few times. The CDR3 nucleotides read TGTGCCAGCAGCTGGGGACAGTTGTTCGAAGCTTTCTTT. This sequence encodes CASSWGQLFEAFF. J is TRBJ1-1 and V is TRBV11-2, with 7 bases identical to TRBD1. Per the germline V gene, CDR1 is SGHAT and CDR2 is FQNNGV. CDR3 length: 13 amino acids. The trim removed 4 bases at V and 8 bases at J, leaving 7 bases unmatched. Complete variable domain (other parts from reference TRBV11-2 and TRBJ1-1): EAGVAQSPRYKIIEKRQSVAFWCNPISGHATLYWYQQILGQGPKLLIQFQNNGVVDDSQLPKDRFSAERLKGVDSTLKIQPAKLEDSAVYLCASSWGQLFEAFFGQGTRLTVV.

The chain uses TRBV28 and TRBJ1-1, with unresolved D. The CDR3 spans 14 residues. V lost 2 bases to trimming and J lost 1 base, with 8 bases between them. Per germline, CDR1 MDHEN and CDR2 SYDVKM. The CDR3 region is CASSLTETNTEAFF. The CDR3 DNA sequence: TGTGCCAGCAGTTTAACAGAGACGAACACTGAAGCTTTCTTT.

CDR3: CASLKGLAGGPNYEQYF. CDR3 DNA: TGTGCCAGCCTTAAAGGGCTAGCGGGAGGGCCTAACTACGAGCAGTACTTC. V usage is TRBV2 and J usage is TRBJ2-7, with TRBD2 identical over 12 bases. CDR1 and CDR2 (germline): SNHLY, FYNNEI. Trimming removed 8 bases from V and 3 bases from J; junction bases left unmatched: 14. The CDR3 length is 17 residues.

The chain is built from TRBV27 and TRBJ2-1; either TRBD1 or TRBD2 may supply D (5 bases each). The germline CDR1 and CDR2 sequences are MNHEY and SMNVEV (reference sequence). Trimming cost V 1 base and J 5 bases, with 12 bases left between them. The CDR3 has 15 amino acids. In nucleotides, the CDR3 is TGTGCCAGCAGTTTATTAACTAGGGGAAACAATGAGCAGTTCTTC. This gives the protein CASSLLTRGNNEQFF.

The chain recombines TRBV5-4 with TRBJ1-2; perhaps TRBD1 as D (6 bases). From germline, CDR1 is SGHNT and CDR2 YYREEE (reference sequence). V shed 0 bases and J shed 4 bases, with 13 bases lying between them. The CDR3 runs 15 residues. In DNA, the CDR3 is TGTGCCAGCAGCTTGGTGCCAGGGGATCCCTATGGCTACACCTTC. Protein: CASSLVPGDPYGYTF.

The chain is built from TRBV5-1 and TRBJ2-1; 16 bases map to TRBD2. The germline CDR1 and CDR2 sequences are SGHRS and YFSETQ. V lost 4 bases, J lost 8 bases, and 3 bases stayed unmatched. The CDR3 is made up of 15 amino acids. CDR3 in DNA: TGCGCCAGCAGCCCGGGACTAGCGGGAGGGGATGAGCAGTTCTTC. Translating it yields CASSPGLAGGDEQFF.

The chain joins TRBV7-8 to TRBJ2-7; 16 bases match TRBD2. V was clipped by 1 base and J by 4 bases; unmatched bases: 4. Germline V CDR1 and CDR2: SGHVS, FQNEAQ. This CDR3 has 17 residues. CDR3 nucleotide sequence: TGTGCCAGCAGCTTAGGGGAGGGACTAGCGGGAGGGTACGAGCAGTACTTC. Its protein product is CASSLGEGLAGGYEQYF.

The genes are TRBV27 and TRBJ2-4; 12 nucleotides agree with TRBD2. V trimming: 3 bases; J trimming: 1 base; junction bases outside the gene matches: 4. CDR1 and CDR2 from the germline V gene are MNHEY and SMNVEV (reference sequence). The CDR3 runs to 17 residues. The CDR3 is CASSLLAGGGAKNIQYF. The DNA of the CDR3 is TGTGCCAGCAGTTTGCTAGCGGGAGGGGGGGCCAAAAACATTCAGTACTTC.

The gene calls are TRBV6-1 and TRBJ1-4, with D uncertain. CDR1 is MNHNS and CDR2 is SASEGT in the germline V gene. The CDR3 covers 14 residues. V lost 5 bases and J 2 bases, leaving 9 bases between the germline ends. CDR3 sequence (DNA): TGTGCCAGCAGTTCCATCGGGACTAATGAAAAACTGTTTTTT. It codes for CASSSIGTNEKLFF.

The rearrangement joins TRBV2 to TRBJ2-1, with TRBD2 matching over 9 bases. The germline V gene encodes CDR1 SNHLY and CDR2 FYNNEI. V was clipped by 4 bases and J by 4 bases; unmatched bases: 8. The CDR3 has 16 residues. CDR3 residues: CASSVTGTSSYNEQFF. DNA of the CDR3: TGTGCCAGCAGTGTGACTGGGACTAGCAGTTACAATGAGCAGTTCTTC.

This chain links TRBV10-3 with TRBJ2-7; D is perhaps TRBD1 (5 bases). Germline V gene data show CDR1 as ENHRY and CDR2 as SYGVKD. The CDR3 totals 15 residues. Trimming pared 6 bases from V and 5 bases from J, leaving 20 bases between. DNA for the CDR3: TGTGCCATCAGAAAACAGGAGATTGGAATAGACGAGCAGTACTTC. It is translated as CAIRKQEIGIDEQYF.

The V gene is TRBV7-2, the J gene TRBJ2-7; D might be TRBD1 or TRBD2, each matching 5 bases. CDR1 and CDR2 from the germline V gene are SGHTA and FQGNSA. V lost 5 bases, J lost 3 bases, and 14 bases lay in between. The CDR3 spans 14 residues. The CDR3 DNA reads TGTGCCAGCAGCGCCTTCGGGACCGTCTACGAGCAGTACTTC. Its translation is CASSAFGTVYEQYF.

The J gene is TRBJ2-7, the V gene TRBV5-6; a possible D gene is TRBD1 (5 bases). Germline CDR1 reads SGHDT; CDR2 reads YYEEEE. The CDR3 loop spans 16 amino acids. Deletions cut 4 bases from V and 0 bases from J, with 17 bases between. The CDR3 loop reads CASSADQGSLSYEQYF. The CDR3 region has the DNA TGTGCCAGCAGCGCGGATCAGGGCAGCCTCTCCTACGAGCAGTACTTC.

As to this clone: Additional DNA sequences in this sample encode the identical CDR3. V usage is TRBV4-1 and J usage is TRBJ2-2; D is ambiguous. CDR1 MGHRA and CDR2 YSYEKL come from the germline V gene. V lost 0 bases, J lost 2 bases, and 1 base lay in between. This CDR3 contains 13 residues. As DNA, the CDR3 is TGCGCCAGCAGCCAAGATAACACCGGGGAGCTGTTTTTT. Protein sequence: CASSQDNTGELFF.

The V and J genes are TRBV9 and TRBJ2-1, with D perhaps matching TRBD1 or TRBD2 (6 bases each). Germline CDR1 reads SGDLS; CDR2 reads YYNGEE. Trimming removed 4 bases at V and 1 base at J, with 21 bases between. The CDR3 is made up of 18 amino acids. CDR3 in DNA: TGTGCCAGCAGCTCACACCCGGGGGCAGCGGTGTCCTACAATGAGCAGTTCTTC. It specifies CASSSHPGAAVSYNEQFF.

V gene TRBV28 combines with J gene TRBJ1-1; the D gene is possibly TRBD1 (6 bases). Germline values: CDR1 MDHEN, CDR2 SYDVKM. Deletions cut 4 bases from V and 11 bases from J, with 23 bases between. This CDR3 contains 15 residues. The CDR3, as DNA: TGTGCCAGCAGTTCTATGGGGGGGGCCCACGGTGGGGCTTTCTTT. It is translated as CASSSMGGAHGGAFF.

This rearrangement joins TRBV7-9 to TRBJ1-2, with 8 bases fitting TRBD1. V gave up 3 bases and J gave up 4 bases; unmatched junction bases: 10. The CDR3 contains 16 residues. The germline V gene has CDR1 SEHNR and CDR2 FQNEAQ (reference sequence). CDR3 loop: CASSFSWGRGPYGYTF. Here the CDR3 DNA reads TGTGCCAGCAGCTTCTCGTGGGGCAGGGGGCCCTATGGCTACACCTTC.

The chain couples TRBV19 to TRBJ2-2; 10 positions match TRBD2. Germline V lookup: CDR1 LNHDA, CDR2 SQIVND (reference sequence). The length of the CDR3 is 17 residues. The V and J ends lost 7 bases and 7 bases, in that order; junction bases with no gene match: 15. CDR3 nucleotides: TGTGCCAGTACCCTCAGGCATGAGCGGGAGGGAGTCGGGGAGCTGTTTTTT. This encodes CASTLRHEREGVGELFF.

The chain couples TRBV7-9 to TRBJ2-2; 7 bases match TRBD2. The J segment lost 4 bases and the V segment lost 3 bases, leaving 8 bases of the junction unmatched. CDR3 length: 16 amino acids. Germline CDR1 is SEHNR and CDR2 is FQNEAQ (reference sequence). The CDR3 DNA reads as TGTGCCAGCAGCTTCCGGGCGGGAGTGGCCACCGGGGAGCTGTTTTTT. It yields the protein CASSFRAGVATGELFF.

This chain links TRBV15 with TRBJ2-1, with TRBD2 as a possible D gene (5 bases). V was cut by 5 bases and J by 5 bases, with 19 bases left in between. This CDR3 has 16 residues. Per germline, CDR1 LNHNV and CDR2 YYDKDF (reference sequence). The CDR3 coding sequence is TGTGCCACCAGCTTCCCCGGGTGGCTAGCCGACAATGAGCAGTTCTTC. Encoded protein: CATSFPGWLADNEQFF.

This clone was seen a handful of times. The rearrangement links TRBV27 to TRBJ1-2; no firm D call. Trimming pared 4 bases from V and 5 bases from J, leaving 11 bases between. Per the germline V gene, CDR1 is MNHEY and CDR2 is SMNVEV (reference sequence). This CDR3 region has 13 residues. CDR3 region: CASSSAGKYGYTF. CDR3 nucleotide sequence: TGTGCCAGCAGTTCGGCAGGCAAGTATGGCTACACCTTC.

The genes are TRBV7-2 and TRBJ2-7, with 9 bases aligning to TRBD2. Germline CDR1 and CDR2: SGHTA and FQGNSA. V gave up 2 bases and J gave up 5 bases; unmatched junction bases: 13. This CDR3 comprises 17 residues. The CDR3: CASSLQGAASGMDEQYF. The CDR3 DNA reads as TGTGCCAGCAGCTTACAAGGTGCGGCTAGCGGGATGGACGAGCAGTACTTC.

The V and J genes are TRBV12-1 and TRBJ1-5. TRBV12-1 is an annotated pseudogene. The CDR3 contains 16 residues. The CDR3 DNA sequence: TGTGCCAGCAGCCGGGGCCCAAATTATAGCAATCAGCCCCAGCATTTT. This codes for CASSRGPNYSNQPQHF.